Listed below are T cell receptor beta chains from one sample, sequenced in a study of T cell responses to AZD1222 COVID-19 vaccine. Assay used: immunoSEQ multiplex PCR; TCRdb lists only in-frame clones, some missing. Among 150,000 to 200,000 clones, roughly 92% were seen once, and the ten largest hold 1.6%. This sample comprised peripheral blood, obtained on day 0 of AZD1222 vaccination. The receptors stem from an adult in good health. Each CDR3 is given without its conserved first and last residue. A D gene is named only where the DNA matches it firmly.

V	J	D	CDR3
TRBV27	TRBJ2-7	TRBD1	ASSLARTGKSSDEQY
TRBV18	TRBJ2-6	TRBD2	ASSQNSPSSGSSGANVLT
TRBV27	TRBJ1-4	.	ASKNHRSSTNEKLF
TRBV10-3	TRBJ2-7	.	AISESGGISYEQY
TRBV3-1/TRBV3-2	TRBJ2-1	TRBD2	ASSPQTSGYYNEQF
TRBV27	TRBJ1-2	.	ASSLGRSNYGYT
TRBV21-1	TRBJ2-5	.	ASSQRGRGLETQY
TRBV4-2	TRBJ2-3	.	ASSQGRGGTDTQY
TRBV5-4	TRBJ1-3	TRBD1	ASRSVYGRGPSSGNTIY
TRBV6-1	TRBJ1-2	TRBD1	ASSVRDRGQRGYGYT